Sequencing of this T cell receptor (beta chain) was carried out in a study of blood T cells in healthy people across ages. A second PCR of 7 to 11 cycles used a sample-barcoded 5' primer and a J-beta primer mix. Using its own MiXCR run on the 5' RACE reads, TCRdb lists one record per CDR3 protein. Among 1.5 million to 1.8 million distinct CDR3 sequences listed, approximately 43% were seen once. The CDR3 sequence is 15 residues long. CDR1 MNHEY and CDR2 SVGAGI come from the germline V gene. The V and J ends lost 8 bases and 4 bases respectively, with 20 bases between them. General study points: There were more naive CD4+ cells and higher diversity in long-lived donors than in aged donors.

Of note for this clonotype: What it recognizes is unknown.

The sequenced sample was blood. This TCR was sampled from a woman in her late teens or twenties in good health. V and J are TRBV6-5 and TRBJ1-1; a weak D match, TRBD1 (6 bases). The CDR3 DNA is TGTGCCAGCTGGGGAGGGCAGGGGACCAGCACTGAAGCTTTCTTT. Its translation: CASWGGQGTSTEAFF.